The source of this T cell receptor beta chain is a study of early T cells in non-severe SARS-CoV-2 infection. TCRdb ran MiXCR on the 5' RACE reads and lists one entry per CDR3 protein. The sample includes about 80,000 distinct CDR3 sequences, about 5% of them seen just once. Trimming removed 5 bases at V and 8 bases at J, with 31 bases between. There are 19 residues in the CDR3. The germline V gene has CDR1 LNHDA and CDR2 SQIVND (reference sequence). This clonotype occurred a few times. Material: whole blood, obtained at baseline. The TCR was taken from an adult who was a healthcare worker with PCR-confirmed SARS-CoV-2 infection or an uninfected control (not recorded which). The chain couples TRBV19 to TRBJ2-1, with a weak D call TRBD2 (7 bases). The CDR3 spells CASSSQGGTMGPDADEQFF. The DNA for the CDR3 is TGTGCCAGTAGTTCACAGGGAGGGACGATGGGCCCGGACGCCGATGAGCAGTTCTTC.